The clone carrying this TCR beta chain was detected only a few times. The antigen is undetermined. Germline-derived CDR1 and CDR2 are MRHNA and SNTAGT. The CDR3 extends over 14 amino acids. J lost 6 bases, V lost 0 bases, and 4 bases had no gene match. In the PCR, 60 Vbeta and 13 Jbeta primers were used. Generated by immunoSEQ multiplex PCR, the TCRdb table keeps only in-frame clones and is missing some. Of 130,000 to 150,000 clones in the sample, roughly 80% were seen once. This specimen belongs to a study of cytomegalovirus exposure and HLA in healthy donors. Overall study findings and caveats: Reports state that TCR beta sequences accurately predicted most subjects' HLA-A and HLA-B alleles.

J is TRBJ1-2 and V is TRBV6-4, with TRBD1 matching 7 bases. The clonotype originates from a woman between 40 and 55 years old in good health and CMV-seropositive. Sequencing used PBMCs. DNA for the CDR3: TGTGCCAGCAGTGACTCGAACAGGGGAAATGGCTACACCTTC. It translates to CASSDSNRGNGYTF.